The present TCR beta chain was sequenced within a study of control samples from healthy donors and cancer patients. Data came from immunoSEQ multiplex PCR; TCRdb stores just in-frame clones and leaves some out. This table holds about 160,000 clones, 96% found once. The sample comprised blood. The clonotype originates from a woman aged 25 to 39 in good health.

The CDR3 sequence is CASSLYGESSYEQYF. The CDR3 region has the DNA TGCGCCAGCAGCTTGTATGGAGAGAGCTCCTACGAGCAGTACTTC. The chain is built from TRBV5-1 and TRBJ2-7; D remains unclear. Germline values: CDR1 SGHRS, CDR2 YFSETQ. CDR3 length: 15 residues. Trimming stripped 1 base from V and 0 bases from J, with 11 bases between.